Presented here are 6 T cell receptor beta chains from one specimen sequenced in a study of blood T cell repertoires in COVID-19 (dated by TCRdb to 2020 to 2022). Libraries were made using the immunoSEQ multiplex PCR assay. Sourced from immuneACCESS, this table was stored by TCRdb with only in-frame sequences that have V and J called. A share of the clones is absent; for the studies checked, an unresolved V gene accounts for under half, and the remainder has no known explanation. For this sample there are around 140,000 clones; 80% to 90% appear just once. The ten largest clones capture roughly 1.6% of the sample. Sequencing input: peripheral blood. These receptors all stem from a woman aged 45-60 years with acute or convalescent COVID-19.

The V and J genes are TRBV11-3 and TRBJ2-5, with 9 bases fitting TRBD2. Trimming removed 6 bases from V and 2 bases from J; junction bases left unmatched: 4. CDR1 and CDR2 (germline): SGHNT, YENEEA. The length of the CDR3 is 14 residues. The CDR3 spells CASSSRGGQETQYF. The CDR3 nucleotides are TGTGCCAGCAGTTCGCGGGGGGGTCAAGAGACCCAGTACTTC. Variable domain in full (rest from reference TRBV11-3 and TRBJ2-5): EAGVVQSPRYKIIEKKQPVAFWCNPISGHNTLYWYLQNLGQGPELLIRYENEEAVDDSQLPKDRFSAERLKGVDSTLKIQPAELGDSAVYLCASSSRGGQETQYFGPGTRLLVL.

The rearrangement joins TRBV7-9 to TRBJ2-3, with 13 positions matching TRBD2. The J segment lost 5 bases and the V segment lost 6 bases, leaving 5 bases of the junction unmatched. This CDR3 has 15 residues. Germline loops: CDR1 SEHNR, CDR2 FQNEAQ (reference sequence). The CDR3 reads CASRNRLAGGDTQYF. In DNA form, the CDR3 reads TGTGCCAGCAGAAACAGACTAGCGGGAGGAGATACGCAGTATTTT.

In DNA form, the CDR3 reads TGCGCCAGCAGCCAAGGCTCAGGGAGGGCCTACACCTTC. Protein: CASSQGSGRAYTF. This chain joins TRBV4-1 and TRBJ1-2; D may be TRBD1 (5 bases). Germline loops: CDR1 MGHRA, CDR2 YSYEKL. Trimming shortened V by 1 base and J by 10 bases, and 13 bases separated the two germline ends. The CDR3 covers 13 residues.

This sequence joins TRBV28 and TRBJ2-5, with 8 bases matching TRBD2. CDR1 and CDR2 from the germline V gene are MDHEN and SYDVKM. Trimming at V came to 6 bases and at J to 2 bases, leaving 5 bases not matched to a gene. The CDR3 sequence is 14 residues long. The CDR3 is CASRMTSAQETQYF. CDR3 bases: TGTGCCAGCAGGATGACTAGCGCTCAAGAGACCCAGTACTTC.

This clone appeared once. V is TRBV4-2 and J is TRBJ1-2, with no clear D. The CDR3 loop spans 14 amino acids. Trimming took off 0 bases at V and 4 bases at J, with 9 bases between the two ends. From germline, CDR1 is LGHNA and CDR2 YNFKEQ. In DNA form, the CDR3 reads TGTGCCAGCAGCCAAGACCGGCAGGTCTATGGCTACACCTTC. Translation gives CASSQDRQVYGYTF.

The chain couples TRBV9 to TRBJ2-7, with 8 bases matching TRBD1. Germline V gene lookup returns CDR1 SGDLS and CDR2 YYNGEE. The J segment lost 7 bases and the V segment lost 4 bases, leaving 4 bases of the junction unmatched. The CDR3 runs 12 residues. The CDR3 region is CASSLGTGEQYF. The CDR3 DNA reads as TGTGCCAGCAGCTTAGGGACAGGTGAGCAGTACTTC. The whole variable domain, filled in from reference TRBV9 and TRBJ2-7, reads DSGVTQTPKHLITATGQRVTLRCSPRSGDLSVYWYQQSLDQGLQFLIQYYNGEERAKGNILERFSAQQFPDLHSELNLSSLELGDSALYFCASSLGTGEQYFGPGTRLTVT.